The clone carrying this TCR beta chain was recorded at least ten times. Per the study methods: Reference gene primers were amplified, and this amplification served to estimate nucleated cell counts. TCRdb's copy holds only in-frame clones and misses some; the assay was immunoSEQ multiplex PCR. The V and J calls and clone size are taken from that table; D and trimming were inferred from the DNA. The table includes roughly 190,000 clones, approximately 80% detected once. This CDR3 comprises 12 residues. Losses at the gene ends were 7 bases for V and 5 bases for J; bases not matched to a gene: 4. Germline CDR1 is SNHLY and CDR2 is FYNNEI. These data come from a study of blood T cell repertoires in COVID-19. Study at large: Sources were T cells, B-cell-depleted T cells, or PBMCs; the material itself was cDNA or gDNA.

The TCR sequence derives from a human donor in a cohort sampled during active COVID-19. The chain employs TRBV2 and TRBJ1-2; 7 nucleotides line up with TRBD1. Sample: peripheral blood. The CDR3 region is CASKGTEYGYTF. The DNA of the CDR3 is TGTGCCAGCAAGGGGACAGAGTATGGCTACACCTTC.